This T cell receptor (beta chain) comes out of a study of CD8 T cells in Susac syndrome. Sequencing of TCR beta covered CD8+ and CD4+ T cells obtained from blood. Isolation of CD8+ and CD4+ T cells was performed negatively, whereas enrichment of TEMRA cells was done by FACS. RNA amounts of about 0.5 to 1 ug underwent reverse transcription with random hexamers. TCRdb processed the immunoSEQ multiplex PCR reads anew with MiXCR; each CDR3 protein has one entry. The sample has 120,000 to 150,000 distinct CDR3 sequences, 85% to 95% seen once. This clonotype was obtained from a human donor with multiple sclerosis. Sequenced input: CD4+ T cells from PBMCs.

The CDR3 is CSVVVGPPLEQYF. The CDR3, as DNA: TGCAGCGTTGTGGTGGGACCACCTTTGGAGCAGTACTTC. The chain has TRBV29-1 and TRBJ2-7; D possibly matches TRBD1 or TRBD2 (5 bases each). The CDR3 contains 13 residues. V was pared by 4 bases and J by 7 bases, with 17 bases between. CDR1 and CDR2 (germline): SQVTM, ANQGSEA.